Given below is one T cell receptor (beta chain) in context. Its antigen is still unknown. Nothing much larger sits one base from this clone, and base qualities are not available. Receptor libraries were prepared by the immunoSEQ multiplex PCR assay. For the multiplex PCR, a mixture combining 60 forward primers for TCR Vbeta segments and 13 reverse primers for TCR Jbeta segments was used. Amplification of the CDR3 region of rearranged TCR beta genes was performed with a multiplex PCR assay on genomic DNA. The Illumina HiSeq System was used to sequence the amplified TCR beta libraries as 87-base-pair reads. The published analysis was carried out like this. In a later analysis, 77 million or so unique TCR beta chains were counted across the roughly 700 repertoires, and roughly 10 million of these chains were shared by at least two donors. To remove PCR and sequencing errors, raw reads were error-corrected and collapsed into unique sequences using a nearest-neighbor algorithm that merged closely related sequences. To assign V, D and J gene segments, CDR3 sequences were aligned to IMGT reference sequences. For a sequence to be retained, a match of at least six nucleotides was required to both a V gene segment and a J gene segment. Rearrangements were called productive when the CDR3 lacked stop codons and stayed in frame with V and J; all others were non-productive. CDR3 was defined by IMGT convention, running from the second conserved V-encoded cysteine to the conserved J-encoded phenylalanine. Sequences without an unambiguous match to a single V gene segment were excluded from the earlier analysis of almost 600 of the donors. In an earlier analysis of around 590 of the donors, a V segment was called functional when productive rearrangements were above 56.7%, and segregating when the standard deviation between donors exceeded 5%. To diagnose cytomegalovirus status from the catalog of TCR beta chain sequences, a statistical classification framework was built. A later analysis assigned V and J genes by comparing TCR nucleotide sequences with IMGT/GENE-DB human TR gene sequences. A later analysis assigned CDR3 sequences and most-parsimonious VDJ recombination scenarios with the TCRdist pipeline. In a later analysis, every TCR beta chain was defined by the combination of its CDR3 amino acid sequence and its V-gene family, and reads without a unique V-gene family were dropped. In a later analysis, nearly 600 highly shared, low-generation-probability nucleotide sequences were removed to address suspected cross-contamination and a sequencing artifact. For each public chain, a later analysis derived a clonal expansion index from normalized ranks of inferred template counts within each repertoire. In a later analysis, generation probabilities were computed with a VDJ recombination model fitted to out-of-frame rearrangements, and the resulting probabilities were checked against IGoR. A later analysis scored TCR-TCR, TCR-HLA and TCR-CMV co-occurrence with hypergeometric tests, applying a repertoire-size bias correction to TCR pairs. In a later analysis, false discovery rates were estimated by permuting HLA or CMV assignments 20 times. In a later analysis, co-occurring TCRs were grouped using DBSCAN, and TCRdist sequence similarity was added for clustering within HLA-allele-positive subsets. For co-occurrence clustering, repertoires with fewer than 30,000 or more than 120,000 public chains were excluded, along with several repertoires with anomalous nucleotide sharing. Entries here come from immuneACCESS through TCRdb and include only in-frame sequences with V and J called. Some clones fail to appear in such tables; in the studies checked, an unresolved V gene covers under half of the shortfall, and the cause of the remainder is unknown. V, J and clone size are those of that table, while D and trimming were read from the DNA. The sample records 150,000 to 200,000 clones, over 75% of which are singletons. Under 1.5% of the sample belongs to the ten largest clones.

The CDR3 has 14 amino acids, counting the end cysteine and phenylalanine. Of the read, only the CDR3 DNA is kept; its 42 bases are in frame from base 1. This record belongs to a study of cytomegalovirus exposure and HLA in healthy donors (dated by TCRdb to 2016 to 2017). For the wider study: An earlier analysis of several hundred of the donors reported around 280 Gb of sequence data and 95 million to 130 million unique TCR beta sequences obtained from approximately 180 million T cells. High-throughput TCR immunosequencing, statistical association of individual TCRs with disease status, and machine learning were combined to predict cytomegalovirus infection status. A later genetic analysis took genome-wide SNP genotypes for about 65% of the roughly 670 donors and used that subset as a discovery cohort. Every discovery cohort repertoire had been produced on one sequencing platform. A few DR-DQ haplotypes were handled as single units for association and clustering because linkage in the cohort was strong. Typing coverage differed by locus: A, B, C, DRB1 and DQB1 were typed in about 629-640 donors, DQA1 in 522, DPA1 in approximately 610, and DPB1 in 450 to 490. Among a few hundred genotyped donors of the cohort, an average of around 240,000 unique TCR beta nucleotide sequences were sequenced per donor, about a sixth of them non-productive. The T cell repertoires of under 750 subjects were profiled by immunosequencing and related to cytomegalovirus serostatus. Donor age, sex, ethnicity and CMV serostatus were compiled alongside the repertoire data. In an earlier analysis of 550 to 700 of the donors, high-throughput TCR beta sequencing was used to judge whether each TCR beta V gene segment behaved as functional or pseudogenic. Roughly 300 gigabases of sequencing data and about 92 million unique TCR sequences made up an early release that covered roughly 670 HLA-typed donors. Of the approximately 370 genotyped donors, 81% were placed in the genetic ancestry cluster associated with self-reported Caucasian donors. A separate validation cohort of about 110 different subjects was used in addition to the 666-subject first cohort. HLA typing covered class I and class II loci at four-digit resolution. The later analysis used no new phenotypic data to find candidate immune exposures, relying instead on TCR beta sequences and their occurrence across donors. The study was designed to test whether signatures of past pathogen exposure could be identified by cataloging public T cell receptors. A later analysis re-examined previously published TCR beta repertoires from 610 or so donors and added high-resolution HLA genotyping to investigate patterns of TCR occurrence.

The cohort was made up of roughly 670 healthy bone marrow donors. At the time of sampling, every cohort member was nominally healthy, though immune exposures that went unrecorded were likely present. The donor was CMV seropositive and belonged to the group of some 290 seropositive cohort members. Every donor gave a peripheral blood sample, and the peripheral blood mononuclear cells from that sample were used for TCR beta sequencing. The Qiagen DNeasy Blood Extraction Kit was used to extract genomic DNA from the blood cell samples. What the work shows at the level of the full study, not this receptor alone: Because some donors lacked HLA typing at each locus, the association tests relied only on the typed subset. A later analysis found that TCR association rates varied across HLA loci, with DRB1 alleles showing the most associated TCRs and HLA-C alleles the fewest. Linkage disequilibrium might explain the correlated functional status among segregating V segments, but an unknown experimental factor could not be excluded. A later analysis associated about 17,000 TCR beta sequences with specific HLA alleles at a false discovery rate of 0.05. The authors suggested that the approach could potentially be extended to other disease states and immunological phenotypes. A group of highly shared sequence variants was considered likely to be a technical artifact of the sequencing pipeline. While some public TCRs were present in many individuals, most TCR sequences turned up only very rarely across donors. Broadly in line with IMGT annotations, most TCR beta V segments showed up in productive rearrangements about 87% or about 30% of the time in an earlier analysis of approximately 600 of the donors. An association between a missense DCLRE1C variant and V-gene and J-gene trimming of TCR beta chains was found in a later genetic analysis and replicated in an independent cohort. The study listed 150 to 200 TCR beta chains as associated with cytomegalovirus. Because the 87-base-pair reads could not distinguish some IMGT-functional V segments, including TRBV6-2 and TRBV6-3, those segments were excluded. The presence/absence analyses assumed that sequencing depth was roughly uniform across donors, and that assumption may not be true. Only TCR beta chains were sequenced in this cohort, and the absence of alpha or paired-chain data limited detectable features. Strong co-occurrence of HLA alleles, especially DR and DQ, made assigning TCR associations to individual alleles difficult. Compared with the roughly 700-donor mean, donors in an Asian-associated ancestry cluster had fewer N-insertions in productive TCRs, according to a later genetic analysis. A later analysis found that HLA-associated TCR beta chains were more clonally expanded and had lower generation probabilities than equally common non-associated chains. In vitro tests confirmed that three of the cytomegalovirus-associated TCR beta chains recognize cytomegalovirus antigens. The classifier was reported to diagnose cytomegalovirus status with high specificity and sensitivity in both the original cohort and the validation cohort. A further reported finding was that TCR beta sequences accurately predicted the HLA-A and HLA-B alleles for most subjects in the first cohort. The only immune exposure information available for the cohort was CMV serostatus. A later analysis found that most CMV-associated TCR beta chains appeared HLA-restricted, with HLA associations seemingly driven largely by CMV exposure. Several of the top co-occurrence clusters appeared to be linked to parvovirus B19, influenza, CMV and Epstein-Barr virus, according to a later analysis. Because counts were too low, roughly 18 rarely observed V segments, including chromosome 9 orphons, were left out of the earlier analysis of several hundred of the donors.

The receptor was isolated from a man aged 45-60 years in good health and CMV-seropositive. The rearrangement joined TRBV1 to TRBJ2-7; the D call TRBD1 from the table was never checked on the DNA. TRBV1 is reported as a pseudogene. Specimen: PBMCs. The nucleotide sequence is TGCACCAGCTTACCGGGACAGGGGCCCCGCGAGCAGTACTTC. It encodes CTSLPGQGPREQYF.